The table lists the clone carrying this TCR beta chain with a few counts. Isolation yielded PBMCs, at least 7 million per sample, in every case. These data belong to a study of blood T cells in healthy people across ages. A second PCR of roughly 7 to 11 cycles used a sample-barcoded 5' primer and a J-beta primer mix. TCRdb processed the 5' RACE reads anew with MiXCR; each CDR3 protein has one entry. The sample shows some 1,800,000 distinct CDR3 sequences, about 39% of them seen only once. The CDR3 sequence is 15 residues long. CDR1 is KGHSH, CDR2 LQKENI, per germline. After removal of 1 base from V and 5 bases from J, the junction contained 5 bases not matched to a gene.

Sequenced sample: blood. The rearrangement joins TRBV18 to TRBJ2-5; 9 nucleotides align to TRBD2. The source is a human donor in good health. This CDR3 reads CASSPRPSGDETQYF. In nucleotides, the CDR3 is TGTGCCAGCTCACCACGCCCTAGCGGGGATGAGACCCAGTACTTC. Full variable domain (remainder filled in from reference TRBV18 and TRBJ2-5): NAGVMQNPRHLVRRRGQEARLRCSPMKGHSHVYWYRQLPEEGLKFMVYLQKENIIDESGMPKERFSAEFPKEGPSILRIQQVVRGDSAAYFCASSPRPSGDETQYFGPGTRLLVL.